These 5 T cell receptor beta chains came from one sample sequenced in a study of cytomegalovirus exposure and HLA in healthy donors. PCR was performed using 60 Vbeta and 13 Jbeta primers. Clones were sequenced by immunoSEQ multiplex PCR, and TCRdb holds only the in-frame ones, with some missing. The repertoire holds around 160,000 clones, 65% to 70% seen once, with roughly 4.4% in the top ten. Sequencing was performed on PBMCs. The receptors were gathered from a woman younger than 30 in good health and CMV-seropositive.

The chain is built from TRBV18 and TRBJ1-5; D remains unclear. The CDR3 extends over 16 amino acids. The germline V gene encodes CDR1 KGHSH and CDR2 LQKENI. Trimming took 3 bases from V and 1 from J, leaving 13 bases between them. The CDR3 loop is CASSPRLVSSNQPQHF. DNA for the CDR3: TGTGCCAGCTCACCGCGGCTGGTTTCGAGCAATCAGCCCCAGCATTTT.

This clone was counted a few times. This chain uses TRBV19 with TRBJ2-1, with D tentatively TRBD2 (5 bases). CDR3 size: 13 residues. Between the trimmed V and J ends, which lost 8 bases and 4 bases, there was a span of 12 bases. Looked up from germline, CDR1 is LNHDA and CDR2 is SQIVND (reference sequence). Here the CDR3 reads CASGSELYNEQFF. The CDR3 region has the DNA TGTGCCAGTGGTAGCGAACTATACAATGAGCAGTTCTTC.

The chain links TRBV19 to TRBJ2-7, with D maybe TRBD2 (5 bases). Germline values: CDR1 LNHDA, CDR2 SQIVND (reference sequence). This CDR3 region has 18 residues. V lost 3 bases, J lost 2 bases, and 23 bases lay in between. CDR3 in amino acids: CASSMKGSALVRTYEQYF. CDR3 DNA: TGTGCCAGTAGTATGAAGGGCTCCGCACTAGTAAGGACCTACGAGCAGTACTTC.

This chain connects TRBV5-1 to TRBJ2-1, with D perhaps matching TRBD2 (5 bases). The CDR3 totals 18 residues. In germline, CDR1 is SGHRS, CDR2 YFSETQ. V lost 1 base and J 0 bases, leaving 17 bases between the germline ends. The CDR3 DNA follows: TGCGCCAGCAGCTTGCTACCTAGCAATCCGAGCTCCTACAATGAGCAGTTCTTC. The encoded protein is CASSLLPSNPSSYNEQFF.

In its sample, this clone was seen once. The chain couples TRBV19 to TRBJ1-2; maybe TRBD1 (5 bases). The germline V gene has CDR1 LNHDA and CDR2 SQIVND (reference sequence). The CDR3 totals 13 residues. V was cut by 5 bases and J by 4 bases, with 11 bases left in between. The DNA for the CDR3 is TGTGCCAGTAGTGTTACAGGCCTCTATGGCTACACCTTC. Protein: CASSVTGLYGYTF.